The clone carrying this T cell receptor beta chain occurred a few times. In germline, CDR1 is SEHNR, CDR2 FQNEAQ (reference sequence). Trimming shortened V by 5 bases and J by 1 base, and 17 bases separated the two germline ends. CDR3 length: 16 amino acids. TCRdb analysed the 5' RACE reads with MiXCR anew, one entry per CDR3 protein. The sample has 130,000 to 150,000 distinct CDR3 sequences; roughly a fifth are singletons. This sample was included in a study of T-cell memory formation after mild COVID-19. The chain is built from TRBV7-9 and TRBJ1-1, with D perhaps matching TRBD1 (5 bases). Source material: PBMCs or a T cell subset sorted from them (not recorded which). The TCR was taken from an adult woman who had mild COVID-19 (a few samples of this study predate the infection). Cell type and time point are not known. The CDR3 reads CASSPGPGRGNTEAFF. CDR3 nucleotides: TGTGCCAGCAGCCCCGGTCCGGGGCGGGGGAACACTGAAGCTTTCTTT.